This T cell receptor beta chain was sequenced for a study of lymphopenia after photon versus proton radiotherapy. Method: immunoSEQ multiplex PCR; TCRdb's copy keeps in-frame clones and lacks some. The sample lists about 20,000 clones, 84% occurring once. Study observations and caveats: Photon-treated patients lost naive T cells and TCR diversity; proton-treated stayed stable. Larger post-nadir TCR diversity loss correlated inversely with survival in deceased patients.

As regards this clone: Its antigen is still unknown. Other DNA sequences in this specimen translate into the identical CDR3.

V lost 5 bases and J lost 4; bases outside the gene matches: 4. The CDR3 is 15 residues long. Germline V gene data show CDR1 as LNHDA and CDR2 as SQIVND (reference sequence). Sequencing was performed on peripheral blood, taken from a patient treated with photon-based radiotherapy. The TCR comes from a woman in her fifties or sixties with pancreatic cancer. V gene TRBV19 combines with J gene TRBJ2-1; 11 nucleotides align to TRBD2. The CDR3 reads CASSSGLAEYNEQFF. CDR3 coding DNA: TGTGCCAGTAGTTCGGGACTAGCGGAGTACAATGAGCAGTTCTTC.